The sequence of this T cell receptor beta chain was determined in a study of PD-L1 blockade in urothelial cancer. Study outcomes and limitations: In blood at 3 weeks, tumor-associated clones expanded more among patients with durable benefit.

Time point defined: pretreatment peripheral blood. Per patient, between 1 and 8 samples were collected at pretreatment and on-treatment time points. V lost 5 bases and J 0 bases, leaving 10 bases between the germline ends. The germline CDR1 and CDR2 sequences are MNHEY and SMNVEV (reference sequence). This CDR3 has 14 amino acids. Note on this clone: The antigen remains unidentified.

Some clones are missing from TCRdb's copy, which holds only in-frame ones; the method was immunoSEQ multiplex PCR. The table records 130,000 or so clones, about 88% of them present only once. The sequence was collected from a middle-aged man with urothelial cancer. This specimen was PBMCs, taken around atezolizumab (anti-PD-L1) treatment. The gene calls are TRBV27 and TRBJ1-1; D gene uncertain. CDR3 region: CASSPDTLNTEAFF. CDR3 in DNA: TGTGCCAGCAGTCCAGACACCCTGAACACTGAAGCTTTCTTT.